What follows are 15 T cell receptor beta chains derived from one specimen sequenced in a study of blood T cell repertoires in COVID-19. Sequencing was performed with immunoSEQ multiplex PCR; in TCRdb, only in-frame clones are kept and a portion is missing. The table has 250,000 to 300,000 clones, 85% to 90% seen once. Sequences were obtained from peripheral blood. The origin of the receptors is a young woman with COVID-19, enrolled during active disease.

The rearrangement uses TRBV18 and TRBJ1-5; TRBD1 matches at 7 bases. Germline loops: CDR1 KGHSH, CDR2 LQKENI. The CDR3 covers 14 residues. V was pared by 3 bases and J by 8 bases, with 7 bases of the junction left unmatched. The chain's CDR3 is CASSPSTGAEPQHF. The CDR3 nucleotides are TGTGCCAGCTCACCGTCCACAGGGGCGGAGCCCCAGCATTTT.

The rearrangement links TRBV28 to TRBJ2-2, with TRBD1 matching over 9 bases. Germline loops: CDR1 MDHEN, CDR2 SYDVKM. V was clipped by 1 base and J by 3 bases; unmatched bases: 6. CDR3 length: 17 residues. This CDR3 is CASSLLSTGGDTGELFF. The CDR3 DNA reads TGTGCCAGCAGTTTATTGTCGACAGGGGGTGACACCGGGGAGCTGTTTTTT.

This rearrangement joins TRBV2 to TRBJ1-4, with 7 positions matching TRBD1. This CDR3 spans 20 amino acids. Unmatched junction bases numbered 19, after V lost 6 bases and J lost 0 bases. CDR1 is SNHLY, CDR2 FYNNEI, per germline. The CDR3: CASRGTAFKGASATNEKLFF. CDR3 coding DNA: TGTGCCAGCAGGGGGACAGCTTTCAAAGGTGCTTCAGCAACTAATGAAAAACTGTTTTTT.

This chain uses TRBV5-4 with TRBJ1-3, with a possible D match to TRBD1 (5 bases). CDR3 size: 14 residues. The V end lost 5 bases, the J end lost 0 bases, and 9 bases lay between the germline ends. Per germline, CDR1 SGHNT and CDR2 YYREEE (reference sequence). Here the CDR3 DNA reads TGTGCCAGCAGGGGGGAGGGCTCTGGAAACACCATATATTTT. It translates to CASRGEGSGNTIYF. The full variable domain, its missing parts supplied by reference TRBV5-4 and TRBJ1-3, is ETGVTQSPTHLIKTRGQQVTLRCSSQSGHNTVSWYQQALGQGPQFIFQYYREEENGRGNFPPRFSGLQFPNYSSELNVNALELDDSALYLCASRGEGSGNTIYFGEGSWLTVV.

The gene calls are TRBV4-1 and TRBJ1-5, with D perhaps matching TRBD1 (5 bases). CDR3 length equals 13 residues. Germline CDR1 is MGHRA and CDR2 is YSYEKL. V lost 6 bases, J lost 0 bases, and 6 bases lay in between. CDR3 region: CASSDSSNQPQHF. The CDR3 region has the DNA TGCGCCAGCAGTGACAGTAGCAATCAGCCCCAGCATTTT.

This chain joins TRBV7-2 and TRBJ2-5; possible D gene TRBD1, 5 bases. CDR3 size: 15 residues. Germline V lookup: CDR1 SGHTA, CDR2 FQGNSA. Trimming cost V 4 bases and J 0 bases, with 12 bases left between them. CDR3 loop: CASSSPDTYQETQYF. CDR3 bases: TGTGCCAGCAGCTCCCCGGACACATACCAAGAGACCCAGTACTTC.

The rearrangement links TRBV6-5 to TRBJ2-1; TRBD2 aligns across 7 bases. The length of the CDR3 is 15 residues. Germline CDR1 is MNHEY and CDR2 is SVGAGI. V gave up 6 bases and J gave up 8 bases; unmatched junction bases: 13. The CDR3 loop reads CASRRGVAGTDEQFF. The CDR3 nucleotides are TGTGCCAGCAGACGGGGGGTTGCGGGCACTGATGAGCAGTTCTTC.

The chain is built from TRBV18 and TRBJ1-5, with TRBD1 as a possible D gene (6 bases). Germline V gene lookup returns CDR1 KGHSH and CDR2 LQKENI. V lost 2 bases, J lost 6 bases, and 17 bases lay in between. The CDR3 consists of 16 residues. CDR3 protein: CASSPASTGNGQPQHF. CDR3 nucleotides: TGTGCCAGCTCACCAGCTTCTACAGGGAACGGTCAGCCCCAGCATTTT.

This chain links TRBV4-2 with TRBJ2-5; a weak D match, TRBD1 (7 bases). CDR1 LGHNA and CDR2 YNFKEQ come from the germline V gene. The germline V and J ends were trimmed by 1 base and 2 bases, with 20 bases remaining between them. This CDR3 region has 18 residues. The CDR3 DNA is TGTGCCAGCAGCCAAGCGTGGGCCCCGACAGGGAGGCAAGAGACCCAGTACTTC. It encodes CASSQAWAPTGRQETQYF.

J is TRBJ2-2 and V is TRBV19, with TRBD1 as a possible D gene (5 bases). There are 17 residues in the CDR3. Deletions cut 2 bases from V and 4 bases from J, with 17 bases between. The V gene's germline CDR1 is LNHDA and CDR2 SQIVND (reference sequence). Written as DNA, the CDR3 is TGTGCCAGTAGTATAATGAGATTGGTTAGGGGCACCGGGGAGCTGTTTTTT. Translation gives CASSIMRLVRGTGELFF.

The chain links TRBV5-4 to TRBJ2-5, with 7 bases aligning to TRBD2. The CDR3 contains 15 residues. V gave up 2 bases and J gave up 3 bases; unmatched junction bases: 7. Germline V gene data show CDR1 as SGHNT and CDR2 as YYREEE (reference sequence). The CDR3 sequence: CASSFYAAGKETQYF. The DNA of the CDR3 is TGTGCCAGCAGCTTTTATGCAGCGGGGAAAGAGACCCAGTACTTC.

This chain links TRBV5-8 with TRBJ1-5, with TRBD1 matching 10 bases. The CDR3 has 15 amino acids. The junction had 4 bases not matched to a gene; V was cut back by 4 bases and J by 3 bases. In germline, CDR1 is SGHTS, CDR2 YDEGEE. CDR3 loop: CASSPGQGTNQPQHF. The CDR3 coding sequence is TGTGCCAGCAGCCCGGGACAGGGGACCAATCAGCCCCAGCATTTT.

The chain uses TRBV7-9 and TRBJ2-3; 7 nucleotides line up with TRBD1. Germline CDR1 and CDR2: SEHNR and FQNEAQ (reference sequence). V dropped 3 bases and J dropped 2; count of bases not matched to a gene: 8. The CDR3 runs 16 residues. The CDR3 nucleotides are TGTGCCAGCAGCTTTCGGTGGGACAGAAACACAGATACGCAGTATTTT. As protein: CASSFRWDRNTDTQYF.

The V and J genes are TRBV5-5 and TRBJ1-1, with 9 bases fitting TRBD1. CDR3 length: 17 amino acids. Germline V gene data show CDR1 as SGHKS and CDR2 as YYEKEE (reference sequence). The ends lost 2 bases at V and 4 bases at J; junction bases unmatched: 12. CDR3 loop: CASSFRQGDRRTTEAFF. The CDR3 DNA sequence: TGTGCCAGCAGCTTCCGACAGGGGGATAGGAGGACCACTGAAGCTTTCTTT.

The DNA for the CDR3 is TGTGCCAGCAGTGAATGGGGGGTCGAGTATCCCTCCTACGAGCAGTACTTC. Translation: CASSEWGVEYPSYEQYF. The chain is built from TRBV25-1 and TRBJ2-7; a weak D match, TRBD2 (6 bases). CDR3 length: 17 amino acids. The V end lost 1 base, the J end lost 0 bases, and 16 bases lay between the germline ends. The germline V gene encodes CDR1 MGHDK and CDR2 SYGVNS.